The 30 T cell receptor beta chains below all came from one sample that was sequenced in a study of blood T cell repertoires in COVID-19. Sequencing was performed with immunoSEQ multiplex PCR; in TCRdb, only in-frame clones are kept and a portion is missing. The sample carries fewer than 50,000 clones, 90% recorded once. Specimen: peripheral blood. The receptors originated from a man aged 55 to 70 with active or convalescent COVID-19.

The table lists this clone with a count of one. This chain uses TRBV19 with TRBJ2-1, with 10 bases aligning to TRBD2. The ends lost 6 bases at V and 1 base at J; junction bases unmatched: 3. The CDR3 is 15 residues long. The germline V gene encodes CDR1 LNHDA and CDR2 SQIVND (reference sequence). CDR3 in amino acids: CASRPGLASYNEQFF. CDR3 bases: TGTGCCAGTAGGCCGGGACTAGCGTCCTACAATGAGCAGTTCTTC.

This sequence joins TRBV19 and TRBJ2-7, with D tentatively TRBD2 (7 bases). V shed 6 bases and J shed 7 bases, with 16 bases lying between them. Germline CDR1 reads LNHDA; CDR2 reads SQIVND (reference sequence). This CDR3 spans 13 amino acids. CDR3 sequence reads: CASSRGALGEQYF. The CDR3 DNA follows: TGTGCCAGTAGCCGGGGGGCGCTTGGGGAGCAGTACTTC.

The chain is built from TRBV4-1 and TRBJ1-3, with a possible D match to TRBD1 (5 bases). This CDR3 contains 16 residues. V shed 0 bases and J shed 2 bases, with 11 bases lying between them. Germline V gene sequence: CDR1 MGHRA, CDR2 YSYEKL. CDR3 sequence reads: CASSQDGGIAGNTIYF. CDR3 nucleotide sequence: TGCGCCAGCAGCCAAGATGGGGGGATAGCTGGAAACACCATATATTTT.

The gene calls are TRBV6-6 and TRBJ2-7; 8 nucleotides align to TRBD2. The length of the CDR3 is 16 residues. Germline CDR1 reads MNHNY; CDR2 reads SVGAGI (reference sequence). Trimming removed 4 bases from V and 0 bases from J; junction bases left unmatched: 8. This CDR3 is CASSSAKRGSSYEQYF. CDR3 bases: TGTGCCAGCAGTTCCGCTAAGCGGGGGAGCTCCTACGAGCAGTACTTC.

V is TRBV5-4 and J is TRBJ1-4; the D is unclear. Germline V gene data show CDR1 as SGHNT and CDR2 as YYREEE (reference sequence). The CDR3 covers 15 residues. Trimming took 4 bases from V and 7 from J, leaving 17 bases between them. This CDR3 reads CASSPYRGSGEKLFF. Here the CDR3 DNA reads TGTGCCAGCAGCCCTTATCGCGGGTCCGGTGAAAAACTGTTTTTT. The whole variable domain, remainder taken from reference TRBV5-4 and TRBJ1-4, is ETGVTQSPTHLIKTRGQQVTLRCSSQSGHNTVSWYQQALGQGPQFIFQYYREEENGRGNFPPRFSGLQFPNYSSELNVNALELDDSALYLCASSPYRGSGEKLFFGSGTQLSVL.

The chain couples TRBV3-1 (or the pseudogene TRBV3-2) to TRBJ2-1; 12 bases are a match to TRBD1. CDR1 and CDR2 from the germline V gene are LGHDT and YNNKEL (reference sequence). Trimming removed 3 bases from V and 10 bases from J; junction bases left unmatched: 10. The CDR3 runs to 16 residues. In DNA form, the CDR3 reads TGTGCCAGCAGCCAGGCCCGGGACAGGGGGCGTCTCGAGCAGTTCTTC. It is translated as CASSQARDRGRLEQFF.

The CDR3 loop reads CASSQGTGTAYQPQHF. The CDR3 coding sequence is TGTGCCAGCAGCCAAGGAACCGGGACAGCTTATCAGCCCCAGCATTTT. This chain links TRBV3-1 (or the pseudogene TRBV3-2) with TRBJ1-5; the match to TRBD1 covers 7 bases. Germline V gene lookup returns CDR1 LGHDT and CDR2 YNNKEL (reference sequence). Germline trimming cut 1 base from V and 5 bases from J; bases unmatched to any gene: 8. The CDR3 totals 16 residues.

This chain uses TRBV6-5 with TRBJ1-2; the D gene is possibly TRBD1 (5 bases). The V end lost 8 bases, the J end lost 5 bases, and 12 bases lay between the germline ends. Germline CDR1 and CDR2: MNHEY and SVGAGI. The CDR3 runs to 12 residues. CDR3 DNA sequence: TGTGCCAGCTTCAGGGCTATTTATGGCTACACCTTC. This gives the protein CASFRAIYGYTF.

The V call is TRBV6-5, the J call TRBJ1-2, with D perhaps matching TRBD1 (6 bases). Germline CDR1 reads MNHEY; CDR2 reads SVGAGI. CDR3 size: 13 residues. The V gene lost 6 bases and the J gene lost 4 bases, with 12 bases spanning the gap. The chain's CDR3 is CASSAPGAYGYTF. Written as DNA, the CDR3 is TGTGCCAGCAGCGCCCCAGGGGCCTATGGCTACACCTTC.

As DNA, the CDR3 is TGTGCCACCAGCAGAAGCGGCCCGCACTCCTACGAGCAGTACTTC. Protein sequence: CATSRSGPHSYEQYF. The chain uses TRBV15 and TRBJ2-7; TRBD2 might be the D (5 bases). There are 15 residues in the CDR3. The germline V gene has CDR1 LNHNV and CDR2 YYDKDF (reference sequence). V lost 2 bases and J lost 0, with 11 bases in between.

V is TRBV9 and J is TRBJ2-3; 8 nucleotides align to TRBD1. Per germline, CDR1 SGDLS and CDR2 YYNGEE. The trim removed 0 bases at V and 5 bases at J, leaving 2 bases unmatched. The CDR3 is made up of 14 amino acids. In nucleotides, the CDR3 is TGTGCCAGCAGCGTAGGCAGGGGGCGAGATACGCAGTATTTT. This gives the protein CASSVGRGRDTQYF.

The V and J genes are TRBV6-1 and TRBJ2-5; TRBD1 matches 8 bases. V was pared by 1 base and J by 5 bases, with 6 bases of the junction left unmatched. The CDR3 runs to 15 residues. Per germline, CDR1 MNHNS and CDR2 SASEGT. CDR3 sequence reads: CASSEGYRGRETQYF. The CDR3 DNA is TGTGCCAGCAGTGAAGGTTACAGGGGGAGGGAGACCCAGTACTTC.

V is TRBV2 and J is TRBJ1-1; D call uncertain. V lost 6 bases and J 6 bases, leaving 17 bases between the germline ends. Germline lookup yields CDR1 SNHLY and CDR2 FYNNEI. The CDR3 runs 14 residues. The CDR3 DNA sequence: TGTGCCAGCAGAAGAGGCACATCCCGAGCTGAAGCTTTCTTT. This encodes CASRRGTSRAEAFF.

The chain links TRBV28 to TRBJ1-5, with 10 positions matching TRBD1. There are 15 residues in the CDR3. Germline CDR1 reads MDHEN; CDR2 reads SYDVKM. Trimming at V came to 6 bases and at J to 6 bases, leaving 8 bases not matched to a gene. The DNA of the CDR3 is TGTGCCAGCAGGGACAGGGGGGTTTCTTTTCAGCCCCAGCATTTT. Protein sequence: CASRDRGVSFQPQHF.

V and J are TRBV6-2 or TRBV6-3 and TRBJ2-7, with a possible D match to TRBD2 (6 bases). This CDR3 comprises 15 residues. Trimming pared 2 bases from V and 0 bases from J, leaving 11 bases between. The germline V gene has CDR1 MNHEY and CDR2 SVGEGT. In DNA form, the CDR3 reads TGTGCCAGCAGTTACCCCGGGACTGCCTCCTACGAGCAGTACTTC. This sequence encodes CASSYPGTASYEQYF.

This clone counts as medium-sized. V gene TRBV27 combines with J gene TRBJ2-7, with D possibly matching TRBD1 (6 bases). The CDR3 has 17 amino acids. Trimming took 5 bases from V and 3 from J, leaving 23 bases between them. In germline, CDR1 is MNHEY, CDR2 SMNVEV (reference sequence). The chain's CDR3 is CASSPLYLQGIFYEQYF. In nucleotides, the CDR3 is TGTGCCAGCAGTCCACTCTATCTACAGGGAATTTTCTACGAGCAGTACTTC.

This chain connects TRBV6-5 to TRBJ2-7; 13 bases line up with TRBD2. The CDR3 has 14 residues. Germline loops: CDR1 MNHEY, CDR2 SVGAGI. V shed 5 bases, J shed 3 bases, and the junction held 1 base outside the gene matches. CDR3 protein: CASSRLAGGYEQYF. In DNA, the CDR3 is TGTGCCAGCAGTCGACTAGCGGGGGGCTACGAGCAGTACTTC.

V gene TRBV30 combines with J gene TRBJ1-1, with D perhaps matching TRBD1 (5 bases). The CDR3 contains 12 residues. Germline CDR1 and CDR2: GTSNPN and SVGIG (reference sequence). The V gene lost 5 bases and the J gene lost 2 bases, with 9 bases spanning the gap. As DNA, the CDR3 is TGTGCCTGGGCCGGGGGAAACACTGAAGCTTTCTTT. This codes for CAWAGGNTEAFF.

The rearrangement uses TRBV7-6 and TRBJ2-7; no definite D call. CDR1 is SGHVS and CDR2 is FNYEAQ in the germline V gene. The CDR3 is made up of 13 amino acids. The ends were cut back, 4 bases at V and 2 bases at J, with 9 bases in the middle. The CDR3 protein is CASSSAEAYEQYF. The CDR3 bases are TGTGCCAGCAGCTCCGCCGAGGCCTACGAGCAGTACTTC.

V and J are TRBV6-5 and TRBJ1-2, with 8 bases aligning to TRBD1. The germline V gene has CDR1 MNHEY and CDR2 SVGAGI. CDR3 length equals 15 residues. J gave up 4 bases and V 2 bases, and 6 bases lay outside the gene matches. DNA of the CDR3: TGTGCCAGCAGTTACGGGTCCACAGGGGGCTATGGCTACACCTTC. Translation gives CASSYGSTGGYGYTF.

The chain links TRBV28 to TRBJ1-5, with D possibly TRBD1 on 5 matching bases. The CDR3 length is 15 residues. V dropped 5 bases and J dropped 2 bases, with 13 bases sitting between them. Germline values: CDR1 MDHEN, CDR2 SYDVKM. CDR3 DNA sequence: TGTGCCAGCAGTGATGCAGGGAATGGCAATCAGCCCCAGCATTTT. Amino acids: CASSDAGNGNQPQHF. Together with reference TRBV28 and TRBJ1-5, the CDR3 gives the full variable domain: DVKVTQSSRYLVKRTGEKVFLECVQDMDHENMFWYRQDPGLGLRLIYFSYDVKMKEKGDIPEGYSVSREKKERFSLILESASTNQTSMYLCASSDAGNGNQPQHFGDGTRLSIL.

The genes are TRBV13 and TRBJ1-2, with 10 positions matching TRBD1. The junction had 11 bases not matched to a gene; V was cut back by 5 bases and J by 8 bases. CDR3 length: 15 residues. CDR1 and CDR2 (germline): PRHDT, FYEKMQ (reference sequence). CDR3 sequence: CASSGRQGASGGYTF. For the CDR3, the DNA is TGTGCCAGCAGCGGCCGACAGGGGGCGTCGGGCGGCTACACCTTC.

This chain uses TRBV30 with TRBJ1-1; tentatively, D is TRBD1 (6 bases). Germline CDR1 is GTSNPN and CDR2 is SVGIG (reference sequence). CDR3 size: 15 residues. Between the trimmed V and J ends, which lost 2 bases and 2 bases, there was a span of 15 bases. This chain's CDR3 is CAWSRNRVINTEAFF. The CDR3 nucleotides are TGTGCCTGGAGTAGGAACAGGGTAATTAACACTGAAGCTTTCTTT. Filled out from reference TRBV30 and TRBJ1-1, the complete variable domain reads SQTIHQWPATLVQPVGSPLSLECTVEGTSNPNLYWYRQAAGRGLQLLFYSVGIGQISSEVPQNLSASRPQDRQFILSSKKLLLSDSGFYLCAWSRNRVINTEAFFGQGTRLTVV.

This clone was counted once. The chain combines TRBV19 with TRBJ1-5, with D possibly being TRBD1 (5 bases). The CDR3 consists of 15 residues. Germline V gene sequence: CDR1 LNHDA, CDR2 SQIVND (reference sequence). The germline V and J ends were trimmed by 6 bases and 1 base, with 13 bases remaining between them. The CDR3 sequence is CASRNTGGSNQPQHF. DNA for the CDR3: TGTGCCAGTAGAAATACCGGGGGAAGCAATCAGCCCCAGCATTTT.

The gene calls are TRBV10-3 and TRBJ2-1, with a tentative D call TRBD2 (6 bases). The germline gives CDR1 ENHRY, CDR2 SYGVKD. The CDR3 has 15 residues. V lost 2 bases and J 14 bases, leaving 22 bases between the germline ends. The CDR3 coding sequence is TGTGCCATCAGTGAGACTCGCACTAGCACCGAGGCGGAGTTCTTC. This gives the protein CAISETRTSTEAEFF.

This clone came up once. The rearrangement joins TRBV6-6 to TRBJ2-1; 7 bases are a match to TRBD1. There are 12 residues in the CDR3. Germline V gene sequence: CDR1 MNHNY, CDR2 SVGAGI (reference sequence). V was clipped by 5 bases and J by 8 bases; unmatched bases: 3. The CDR3 DNA sequence: TGTGCCAGCAGTCCACAGGGGTATGAGCAGTTCTTC. Its protein product is CASSPQGYEQFF.

This clone was seen only once. The chain is built from TRBV7-3 and TRBJ2-2; D is uncertain. This CDR3 has 13 residues. Germline CDR1 and CDR2: SGHTA and FQGTGA. V was pared by 5 bases and J by 1 base, with 5 bases between. The CDR3 coding sequence is TGTGCCAGCAGCACGCGGAACACCGGGGAGCTGTTTTTT. This sequence encodes CASSTRNTGELFF.

The V call is TRBV24-1, the J call TRBJ2-5; 7 bases are a match to TRBD1. The CDR3 has 15 amino acids. V shed 4 bases, J shed 1 base, and the junction held 5 bases outside the gene matches. From germline, CDR1 is KGHDR and CDR2 SFDVKD. The CDR3 spells CATSDPGQTQETQYF. The CDR3 DNA reads TGTGCCACCAGTGACCCGGGACAGACCCAAGAGACCCAGTACTTC.

This rearrangement joins TRBV18 to TRBJ1-2; D is possibly TRBD1 (5 bases). CDR3 length equals 14 residues. Between the trimmed V and J ends, which lost 10 bases and 8 bases, there was a span of 23 bases. From germline, CDR1 is KGHSH and CDR2 LQKENI. CDR3 residues: CATDLTVGRGGYTF. CDR3 sequence (DNA): TGTGCCACCGACCTGACCGTGGGGAGGGGAGGCTACACCTTC.

The chain uses TRBV3-1 (or the pseudogene TRBV3-2) and TRBJ2-1; weak D call: TRBD1 (6 bases). The CDR3 is 15 residues long. CDR1 is LGHDT and CDR2 is YNNKEL in the germline V gene (reference sequence). V shed 0 bases and J shed 13 bases, with 19 bases lying between them. CDR3 amino acids: CASSQDGGSRSIQFF. The CDR3 DNA reads TGTGCCAGCAGCCAAGATGGGGGCAGCCGCTCCATCCAGTTCTTC.